This T cell receptor beta chain appears in the sequencing data of a study of T cells in Graves' hyperthyroidism and ophthalmopathy (dated 2019 in TCRdb). Looking at the study overall: Peripheral blood was sampled at the time of initial diagnosis, prior to any treatment. To identify distinguishing TCR V-J signatures, a discovery cohort of about 95 patients was used, comprising 40 to 45 with Graves' ophthalmopathy and approximately 57 with stable Graves' hyperthyroidism. Whether ophthalmopathy could be predicted prospectively was tested in an independent validation cohort made up of about 18 hyperthyroidism patients plus 17 patients who later progressed to ophthalmopathy. The 100 discovery patients were divided at random into training and test sets in a 7:3 ratio. In over five Graves' hyperthyroidism patients, the study also compared T-cell repertoires from thyroid tissue with T-cell repertoires from blood. After blood sampling, hyperthyroidism patients were treated with methimazole at a starting dose of 30 mg daily, and ophthalmopathy patients were treated with high-dose intravenous methylprednisolone. The paper describes TCR Vbeta CDR3 sequencing of 140 or so peripheral blood samples, made up of 43 ophthalmopathy patients, approximately 76 hyperthyroidism patients and 17 progressor patients.

The paper as a whole reports these results and caveats: Sample size was not statistically predetermined, and blinding of investigators to group allocation was not performed. In cross-validation, a model built on a 13 V-J signature told ophthalmopathy apart from stable hyperthyroidism with approximately 90% sensitivity and approximately 81% specificity, and in testing the same model reached 80%/75%. During validation, the model predicted progression to ophthalmopathy a median of about 6.5 months ahead of onset, with just under 71% sensitivity and 72% to 80% specificity. Most expanded thyroid clonotypes (frequency above 0.001) were also detected in blood, a finding suggesting that blood repertoires may reflect thyroid immune responses.

Relative to germline, V is 2 bases shorter and J is 2 bases shorter, with 18 bases between their ends. Looking up the germline V gene yields CDR1 SGHVS and CDR2 FQNEAQ. The CDR3 covers 18 residues, taking in both the cysteine and the phenylalanine. The CDR3 DNA has 54 bases and is translated from base 1. Hyperthyroidism patients were newly diagnosed, with disease duration under 2 months, and aged 18 to 65 years. Exclusion was applied to patients with uncontrolled infections, other autoimmune diseases, pregnancy or lactation. Clinical symptoms, serum thyroxine and TRAb, thyroid ultrasound, and orbital computed tomography formed the basis for the diagnoses. For progressor patients, blood was drawn at the first diagnosis of hyperthyroidism, before any ophthalmopathy symptoms had appeared. PBMCs were isolated from more than 9 ml of fresh peripheral blood by Ficoll-Paque density gradient centrifugation. Progressor patients were first diagnosed with Graves' hyperthyroidism and then developed ophthalmopathy during follow-up. Total RNA was extracted with Trizol reagent, and quality was checked on an Agilent 2100 Bioanalyzer.

A note on this clonotype: It lacks a known antigen. Per-base quality was not reported, and no clone a single base away is much larger than it.

TCR beta CDR3 regions were amplified from RNA transcripts. For the first round of RT-PCR on the TCR CDR3, the HTBI primer set was used together with the Qiagen OneStep RT-PCR kit. The libraries were constructed in a second round of multiplex PCR and then size-selected and purified. Paired-end sequencing of the libraries was performed with 100 bp reads on an Illumina HiSeq2000. The study's own analysis went as follows. SOAPnuke was used to process the raw data, with reads discarded if the reads contained adapters or uncalled bases, had a mean Phred below 15, or lacked an exact constant-primer or identifier match. COPE v1.2.5 was used to merge the high-quality paired reads, and each unique nucleotide sequence was defined as a clonotype. MiTCR v1.1 was used to align the clonotypes against IMGT TRBV, TRBD and TRBJ reference segments. The analysis included only V-J combinations with a frequency above 0.0001, which together covered 99% to 99.2% of the repertoires. The TCS score was defined as F50 (clonal expansion) divided by E x V (chaos), with BLOSUM62-based TCRdist calculated between CDR3 peptides within each V-J. Welch's t-statistics and random forest reduced fewer than 550 V-J features to some 14, which were used in a naive Bayes classifier (R e1071). The raw public data were reprocessed by TCRdb itself: fastp quality trimming at Q25, MiXCR clonotype calling, in-frame beta chains only. Each record represents a unique CDR3 protein, reported with the most common genes and DNA among its rows. The V and J calls come from TCRdb's annotation, not from the publication. This sample lists roughly 180,000 distinct CDR3 sequences; roughly 9.4% were detected once. Of the sample, more than 20% is held by the ten largest clones.

The receptor was isolated from a woman aged 18 to 35 with Graves' hyperthyroidism that later progressed to Graves' ophthalmopathy. Sequenced material: blood. Recombination joined TRBV7-8 with TRBJ1-4; the D region possibly corresponds to TRBD1 (6 bases align). The nucleotide sequence reads as follows: TGTGCCAGCAGCTTAACCCTTGTGGGGGGCGACACTAATGAAAAACTGTTTTTT. Its protein is CASSLTLVGGDTNEKLFF.